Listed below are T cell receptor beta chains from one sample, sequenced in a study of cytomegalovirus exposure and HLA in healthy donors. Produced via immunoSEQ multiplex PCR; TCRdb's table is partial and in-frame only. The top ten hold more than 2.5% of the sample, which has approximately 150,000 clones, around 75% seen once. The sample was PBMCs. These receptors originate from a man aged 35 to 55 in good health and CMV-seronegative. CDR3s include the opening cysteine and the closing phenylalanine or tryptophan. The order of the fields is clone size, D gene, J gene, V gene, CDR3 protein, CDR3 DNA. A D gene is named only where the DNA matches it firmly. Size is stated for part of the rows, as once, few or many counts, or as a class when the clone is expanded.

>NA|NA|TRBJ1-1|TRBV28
CASSRQHTEAFF
TGTGCCAGCAGCCGACAGCACACTGAAGCTTTCTTT
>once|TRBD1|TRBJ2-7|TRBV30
CAWRTGGSYEQYF
TGTGCCTGGCGTACAGGGGGATCCTACGAGCAGTACTTC
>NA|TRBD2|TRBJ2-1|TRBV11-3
CASSLGGLAGGLDEQFF
TGTGCCAGCAGCTTAGGGGGACTAGCGGGGGGGCTCGATGAGCAGTTCTTC
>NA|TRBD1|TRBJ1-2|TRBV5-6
CASSARLDRAVSGYTF
TGTGCCAGCAGCGCGCGTCTGGACAGGGCGGTTAGTGGCTACACCTTC
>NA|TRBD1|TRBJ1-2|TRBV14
CASSQDQGVGYGYTF
TGTGCCAGCAGCCAAGATCAGGGGGTTGGGTATGGCTACACCTTC
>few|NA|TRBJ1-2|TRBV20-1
CSVPTGTF
TGCAGTGTACCCACAGGCACCTTC
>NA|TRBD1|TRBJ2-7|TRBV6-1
CASSEAHRGHEQYF
TGTGCCAGCAGTGAAGCGCACAGGGGCCACGAGCAGTACTTC
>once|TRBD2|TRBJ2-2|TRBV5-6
CASSLGLAGNTGELFF
TGTGCCAGCAGTTTGGGACTAGCGGGGAACACCGGGGAGCTGTTTTTT
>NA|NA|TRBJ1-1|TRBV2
CASSAQGQNTEAFF
TGTGCCAGCAGTGCACAGGGTCAGAACACTGAAGCTTTCTTT
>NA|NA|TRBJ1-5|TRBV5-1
CASSLSGDSNRPQHF
TGCGCCAGCAGCTTGTCAGGGGATAGCAATCGGCCCCAGCATTTT
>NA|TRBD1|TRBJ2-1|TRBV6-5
CASSSGTGMNEQFF
TGTGCCAGCAGTTCCGGGACAGGGATGAATGAGCAGTTCTTC
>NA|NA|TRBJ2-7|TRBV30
CAWSVPRAYEQYF
TGTGCCTGGAGTGTACCCAGGGCCTACGAGCAGTACTTC
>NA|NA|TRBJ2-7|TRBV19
CASRRIDEGSYEQYF
TGTGCCAGTAGGCGAATTGACGAGGGTTCCTACGAGCAGTACTTC
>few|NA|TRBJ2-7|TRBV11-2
CASSFLRGRPYEQYF
TGTGCCAGCAGCTTCCTCAGAGGGCGCCCCTACGAGCAGTACTTC
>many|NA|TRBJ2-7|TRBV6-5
CASSYEAAGAYEQYF
TGTGCCAGCAGTTACGAGGCTGCAGGGGCCTACGAGCAGTACTTC
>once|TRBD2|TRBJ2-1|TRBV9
CASSGSGTHNEQFF
TGTGCCAGCAGCGGTAGCGGGACCCACAATGAGCAGTTCTTC
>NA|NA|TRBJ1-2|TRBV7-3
CASSAGPGRSNYGYTF
TGTGCCAGCAGCGCGGGGCCTGGTAGATCTAACTATGGCTACACCTTC
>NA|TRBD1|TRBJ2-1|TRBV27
CASRRNDDRAAKFF
TGTGCCAGCAGGCGTAACGATGACAGGGCCGCCAAGTTCTTC
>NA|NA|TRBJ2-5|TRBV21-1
CASSNGTGARRRRQETQYF
TGTGCCAGCAGCAACGGGACAGGGGCACGGAGGCGTCGCCAAGAGACCCAGTACTTC
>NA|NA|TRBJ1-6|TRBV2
CASSEASSLMDNSPLHF
TGTGCCAGCAGTGAAGCCTCTTCCCTAATGGATAATTCACCCCTCCACTTT
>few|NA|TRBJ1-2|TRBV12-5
CASGLTVYNYGYTF
TGTGCTAGTGGTTTGACAGTCTATAACTATGGCTACACCTTC
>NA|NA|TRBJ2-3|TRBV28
CASMRAVKNGYDTQYF
TGTGCCAGCATGAGGGCGGTCAAGAACGGTTACGATACGCAGTATTTT
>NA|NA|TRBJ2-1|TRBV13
CASSSLTGDSYNEQFF
TGTGCCAGCAGCTCCCTCACGGGGGACTCCTACAATGAGCAGTTCTTC
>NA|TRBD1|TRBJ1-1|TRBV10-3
CAISSPGQGRTEAFF
TGTGCCATCAGTTCTCCGGGACAGGGGAGGACTGAAGCTTTCTTT
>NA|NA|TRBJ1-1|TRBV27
CASSPYLGGGGSMNTEAFF
TGTGCCAGCAGTCCCTACCTCGGTGGCGGAGGATCCATGAACACTGAAGCTTTCTTT
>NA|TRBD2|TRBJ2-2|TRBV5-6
CASSSGLAGGAGELFF
TGTGCCAGCAGCTCGGGACTAGCGGGGGGTGCCGGGGAGCTGTTTTTT
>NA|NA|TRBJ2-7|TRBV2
CASSEVAGQSYEQYF
TGTGCCAGCAGTGAGGTGGCGGGACAGTCCTACGAGCAGTACTTC
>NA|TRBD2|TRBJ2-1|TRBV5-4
CASSLGGLETEQFF
TGTGCCAGCAGCTTGGGCGGACTAGAGACTGAGCAGTTCTTC
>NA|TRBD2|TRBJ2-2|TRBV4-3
CASSKAGGPVPGELFF
TGCGCCAGCAGCAAAGCGGGGGGGCCTGTTCCCGGGGAGCTGTTTTTT
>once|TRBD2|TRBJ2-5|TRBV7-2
CASSLGTSGGQETQYF
TGTGCCAGCAGCTTAGGGACTAGCGGGGGTCAAGAGACCCAGTACTTC
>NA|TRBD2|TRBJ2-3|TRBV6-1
CASSDQPLAGGPADTQYF
TGTGCCAGCAGTGACCAACCACTAGCGGGGGGGCCGGCAGATACGCAGTATTTT
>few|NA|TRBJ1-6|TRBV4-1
CASSQGQYNSPLHF
TGCGCCAGCAGCCAAGGACAGTATAATTCACCCCTCCACTTT
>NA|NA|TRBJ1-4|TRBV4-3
CASSQPGSRTEKLFF
TGCGCCAGCAGCCAACCGGGATCCCGGACGGAAAAACTGTTTTTT
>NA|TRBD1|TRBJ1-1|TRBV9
CASSALTGENTEAFF
TGTGCCAGCAGCGCACTCACAGGGGAGAACACTGAAGCTTTCTTT
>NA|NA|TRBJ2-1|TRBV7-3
CASSLTAGYYNEQFF
TGTGCCAGCAGCTTAACCGCGGGTTACTACAATGAGCAGTTCTTC
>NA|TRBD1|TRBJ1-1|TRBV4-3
CASSQGTGVGARSLF
TGCGCCAGCAGCCAAGGGACAGGGGTTGGGGCCAGAAGTCTCTTC
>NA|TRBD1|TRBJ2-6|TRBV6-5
CATEMDRAGANVLTF
TGTGCCACCGAAATGGACAGGGCAGGGGCCAACGTCCTGACTTTC
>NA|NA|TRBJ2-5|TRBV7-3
CASSLGSGETQYF
TGTGCCAGCAGCTTAGGGAGCGGGGAGACCCAGTACTTC
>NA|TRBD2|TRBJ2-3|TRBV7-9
CASSLVGRGGPTDTQYF
TGTGCCAGCAGCTTAGTCGGGCGGGGGGGCCCTACAGATACGCAGTATTTT
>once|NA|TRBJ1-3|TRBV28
CASSSTPGAGNTIYF
TGTGCCAGCAGCTCAACGCCAGGGGCTGGAAACACCATATATTTT
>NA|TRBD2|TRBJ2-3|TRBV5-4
CASSSRGGATDTQYF
TGTGCCAGCAGCTCGCGGGGGGGCGCGACAGATACGCAGTATTTT
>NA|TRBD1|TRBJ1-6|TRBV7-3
CASNSETGTDLPNSPLHF
TGTGCCAGCAACTCTGAAACCGGGACAGACTTACCCAATTCACCCCTCCACTTT
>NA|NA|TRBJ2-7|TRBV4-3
CASSQDTAGSPYEQYF
TGCGCCAGCAGCCAAGATACGGCGGGGAGTCCCTACGAGCAGTACTTC
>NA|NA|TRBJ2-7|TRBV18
CASSNPGGGSAYEQYF
TGTGCCAGCTCGAACCCAGGGGGCGGGAGCGCCTACGAGCAGTACTTC
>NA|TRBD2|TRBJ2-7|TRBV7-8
CASRPPAGGGYEQYF
TGTGCCAGCAGACCCCCGGCGGGGGGCGGATACGAGCAGTACTTC
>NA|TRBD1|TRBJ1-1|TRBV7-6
CASSSRQGETEAFF
TGTGCCAGCAGCTCCAGACAGGGTGAAACTGAAGCTTTCTTT
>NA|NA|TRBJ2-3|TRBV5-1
CASSLGAGAADTQYF
TGCGCCAGCAGCTTGGGGGCGGGGGCGGCAGATACGCAGTATTTT
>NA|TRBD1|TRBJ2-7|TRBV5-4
CASSLIINWQGAANEQYF
TGTGCCAGCAGCTTGATCATTAATTGGCAGGGGGCTGCCAACGAGCAGTACTTC
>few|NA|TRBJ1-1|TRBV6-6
CASSDRWNTEAFF
TGTGCCAGCAGCGACAGGTGGAACACTGAAGCTTTCTTT
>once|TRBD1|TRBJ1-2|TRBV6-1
CASSGTGLGGYTF
TGTGCCAGCAGTGGGACAGGGCTTGGGGGCTACACCTTC
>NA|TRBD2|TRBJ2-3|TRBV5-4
CASSSAASGGVLGTQYF
TGTGCCAGCAGCTCTGCGGCTAGCGGGGGGGTTTTGGGTACGCAGTATTTT
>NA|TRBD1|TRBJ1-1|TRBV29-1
CSVEGVDRGLANTEAFF
TGCAGCGTTGAAGGAGTTGACAGGGGGCTAGCGAACACTGAAGCTTTCTTT
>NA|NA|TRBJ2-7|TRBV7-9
CASSIRDIEYEQYF
TGTGCCAGCAGCATCCGGGACATCGAATACGAGCAGTACTTC
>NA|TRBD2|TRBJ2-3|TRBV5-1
CASSLGTRETDTQYF
TGCGCCAGCAGCTTGGGGACTAGGGAAACAGATACGCAGTATTTT